A selection of T cell receptor beta chains follows, all from one sample in a study of cytotoxic CD8 clonotypes in ibrutinib-treated CLL. Sequenced by immunoSEQ multiplex PCR; TCRdb stores in-frame clones only, minus some. The repertoire has 300,000 to 400,000 clones, over 55% of them found once; the top ten carry around 6.5%. Sequencing used PBMCs, obtained after 36 months of ibrutinib treatment. These receptors originate from a human donor with chronic lymphocytic leukemia. Each CDR3 is given with its conserved first and last residue. The D gene is left open where the match is weak. Not every row has a clone size; where given, it reads once, few, many or a size class.

few	TRBD2	TRBV4-2	TRBJ2-7	CASSQGLAGAPTYEQYF	TGTGCCAGCAGCCAGGGACTAGCGGGGGCCCCTACCTACGAGCAGTACTTC
few	TRBD2	TRBV6-4	TRBJ2-1	CASSRAGGQYNEQFF	TGTGCCAGCAGTCGAGCGGGGGGGCAGTACAATGAGCAGTTCTTC
NA	NA	TRBV7-9	TRBJ1-1	CASSSQGFNTEAFF	TGTGCCAGCAGCTCCCAGGGATTTAACACTGAAGCTTTCTTT
once	TRBD1	TRBV19	TRBJ2-7	CASSTGGLRDGSYEQYF	TGTGCCAGTTCGACAGGGGGTCTCCGGGACGGATCCTACGAGCAGTACTTC
once	TRBD2	TRBV5-1	TRBJ2-3	CASKLGLLTDTQYF	TGCGCCAGCAAATTGGGACTACTCACAGATACGCAGTATTTT
NA	NA	TRBV7-9	TRBJ2-1	CASSQKSSYNEQFF	TGTGCCAGCAGCCAGAAGAGCTCCTACAATGAGCAGTTCTTC
once	NA	TRBV6-6	TRBJ2-7	CASSYVQGPHEQYF	TGTGCCAGCAGTTACGTCCAGGGTCCCCACGAGCAGTACTTC
NA	NA	TRBV29-1	TRBJ2-1	CSVTPGNNNEQFF	TGCAGCGTTACTCCAGGGAACAACAATGAGCAGTTCTTC
NA	TRBD1	TRBV7-9	TRBJ2-7	CASSPRQGTYEQYF	TGTGCCAGCAGCCCCCGACAGGGGACCTACGAGCAGTACTTC
NA	NA	TRBV5-1	TRBJ2-2	CASSLAELGELFF	TGCGCCAGCAGCTTGGCTGAGCTCGGGGAGCTGTTTTTT
NA	NA	TRBV29-1	TRBJ1-3	CSVELPQRGNTIYF	TGCAGCGTTGAACTGCCTCAACGAGGAAACACCATATATTTT
NA	NA	TRBV11-2	TRBJ2-7	CASSLGPDYEQYF	TGTGCCAGCAGCTTAGGGCCAGACTACGAGCAGTACTTC
NA	NA	TRBV9	TRBJ2-1	CASSEPRNEQFF	TGTGCCAGCAGCGAGCCTCGAAATGAGCAGTTCTTC
NA	NA	TRBV2	TRBJ2-3	CAASRTQDTQYF	TGTGCCGCCTCCCGGACTCAAGATACGCAGTATTTT
few	NA	TRBV6-5	TRBJ2-7	CASSYDWESSYEQYF	TGTGCCAGCAGTTACGACTGGGAATCGTCCTACGAGCAGTACTTC
NA	NA	TRBV7-9	TRBJ2-3	CASTVKGIDTQYF	TGTGCCAGCACCGTGAAGGGGATAGATACGCAGTATTTT
NA	NA	TRBV12-5	TRBJ1-1	CASGLGFFTEAFF	TGTGCTAGTGGTTTGGGGTTTTTCACTGAAGCTTTCTTT
NA	NA	TRBV7-9	TRBJ1-4	CASRQGGIEKLFF	TGTGCCAGCAGACAGGGAGGCATCGAAAAACTGTTTTTT
once	TRBD2	TRBV28	TRBJ2-1	CASSFWLAGGPGEQFF	TGTGCCAGCAGTTTTTGGCTAGCGGGAGGGCCGGGTGAGCAGTTCTTC
NA	NA	TRBV19	TRBJ1-3	CASGDPGNTIYF	TGTGCCAGCGGGGATCCTGGAAACACCATATATTTT
few	NA	TRBV9	TRBJ2-7	CASSLSGYEQYF	TGTGCCAGCAGCCTTAGTGGGTACGAGCAGTACTTC
few	NA	TRBV5-1	TRBJ1-6	CASSLRTGPGNSPLHF	TGCGCCAGCAGCTTGAGAACAGGCCCCGGGAATTCACCCCTCCACTTT
few	NA	TRBV5-1	TRBJ1-6	CASRETWIRGNSPLHF	TGCGCCAGCAGGGAAACATGGATAAGGGGTAATTCACCCCTCCACTTT
few	NA	TRBV11-2	TRBJ2-7	CASNRDAAYEQYF	TGTGCCAGCAACCGGGACGCGGCCTACGAGCAGTACTTC
NA	TRBD1	TRBV5-6	TRBJ2-7	CASSWTGTVFSEQYF	TGTGCCAGCAGCTGGACCGGGACAGTCTTCTCCGAGCAGTACTTC
NA	NA	TRBV7-6	TRBJ2-7	CASSRDAEQYF	TGTGCCAGCAGTAGGGACGCCGAGCAGTACTTC
few	NA	TRBV9	TRBJ1-1	CASSVEPGGSEAFF	TGTGCCAGCAGCGTAGAACCGGGAGGGTCTGAAGCTTTCTTT
NA	NA	TRBV6-1	TRBJ1-1	CASLRGLMNTEAFF	TGTGCCAGCCTTAGGGGGTTAATGAACACTGAAGCTTTCTTT
NA	TRBD1	TRBV5-6	TRBJ2-7	CASSRRDSYLFGYEQYF	TGTGCCAGCAGCCGCCGGGACAGCTACCTCTTCGGGTACGAGCAGTACTTC
few	NA	TRBV5-6	TRBJ1-3	CASSSGNTIYF	TGTGCCAGCAGCTCTGGAAACACCATATATTTT
NA	NA	TRBV29-1	TRBJ2-7	CSVEGGWPPYEQYF	TGCAGCGTTGAGGGGGGCTGGCCTCCCTACGAGCAGTACTTC
NA	NA	TRBV27	TRBJ2-7	CASRPLDRTKNYEQYF	TGTGCCAGCAGGCCCCTTGACAGGACTAAAAACTACGAGCAGTACTTC
NA	NA	TRBV2	TRBJ2-3	CASRPAGDTQYF	TGTGCCAGCAGGCCCGCAGGGGACACGCAGTATTTT
few	TRBD2	TRBV2	TRBJ2-5	CASRMGLAGVETQYF	TGTGCCAGCAGAATGGGTCTAGCGGGAGTGGAGACCCAGTACTTC
NA	NA	TRBV5-1	TRBJ1-1	CASSLTAGAGTEAFF	TGCGCCAGCAGCTTGACGGCAGGGGCGGGCACTGAAGCTTTCTTT
NA	TRBD2	TRBV11-2	TRBJ2-3	CASSSITAAGWTDTQYF	TGTGCCAGCAGCTCCATCACCGCAGCGGGGTGGACAGATACGCAGTATTTT
NA	NA	TRBV6-6	TRBJ2-7	CASSYGPGHSYEQYF	TGTGCCAGCAGTTACGGACCGGGACATAGCTACGAGCAGTACTTC
once	NA	TRBV6-6	TRBJ2-5	CASIAVGLPGETQYF	TGTGCCAGCATAGCGGTGGGGCTTCCCGGGGAGACCCAGTACTTC
NA	TRBD1	TRBV29-1	TRBJ1-1	CSVPSGGRTEAFF	TGCAGCGTTCCTTCAGGGGGCCGCACTGAAGCTTTCTTT
few	NA	TRBV6-5	TRBJ2-1	CATGPTDLYNEQFF	TGTGCCACGGGACCCACCGACCTCTACAATGAGCAGTTCTTC
NA	TRBD2	TRBV6-1	TRBJ2-1	CASSEGLASGGHEQFF	TGTGCCAGCAGTGAAGGGTTGGCTAGCGGGGGCCATGAGCAGTTCTTC
NA	TRBD2	TRBV28	TRBJ2-1	CASDNGLAGGDWRNEQFF	TGTGCCAGCGACAACGGACTAGCGGGAGGAGATTGGCGCAATGAGCAGTTCTTC
NA	NA	TRBV7-8	TRBJ2-7	CASSLISYEQYF	TGTGCCAGCAGCTTAATCAGTTACGAGCAGTACTTC
NA	TRBD1	TRBV4-1	TRBJ1-6	CASSQSGTGRLSPLHF	TGCGCCAGCAGCCAATCCGGGACAGGGCGACTTTCACCCCTCCACTTT
NA	TRBD2	TRBV2	TRBJ2-7	CASSAGVAGLYEQYF	TGTGCCAGCAGTGCCGGGGTAGCGGGCCTCTACGAGCAGTACTTC
once	NA	TRBV10-2	TRBJ2-2	CASSDRLGNTGELFF	TGCGCCAGCAGTGATCGGCTGGGAAACACCGGGGAGCTGTTTTTT
NA	TRBD1	TRBV10-2	TRBJ1-4	CASSKGQGVATNEKLFF	TGCGCCAGCAGCAAGGGACAGGGGGTTGCAACTAATGAAAAACTGTTTTTT
NA	TRBD1	TRBV27	TRBJ2-3	CASSFRNPGQGAMDTQYF	TGTGCCAGCAGTTTCCGGAACCCGGGACAGGGGGCAATGGATACGCAGTATTTT
NA	NA	TRBV28	TRBJ1-1	CASRYQNTEAFF	TGTGCCAGCAGGTATCAGAACACTGAAGCTTTCTTT
NA	NA	TRBV28	TRBJ2-7	CASRDLAYEQYF	TGTGCCAGCCGGGACTTGGCCTACGAGCAGTACTTC
many	NA	TRBV10-3	TRBJ1-4	CATGGDTNEKLFF	TGTGCCACCGGGGGGGACACTAATGAAAAACTGTTTTTT
NA	TRBD1	TRBV7-6	TRBJ2-2	CASSLSRVGQGSSGELFF	TGTGCCAGCAGCTTAAGCCGAGTGGGACAGGGTTCATCCGGGGAGCTGTTTTTT
once	TRBD1	TRBV4-3	TRBJ2-7	CASSQDRGQGTYEQYF	TGCGCCAGCAGCCAAGACAGGGGACAGGGGACCTACGAGCAGTACTTC
NA	TRBD2	TRBV7-9	TRBJ2-5	CASSLGLAGGQYQETQYF	TGTGCCAGCAGCTTAGGACTAGCGGGGGGTCAGTACCAAGAGACCCAGTACTTC
few	NA	TRBV7-3	TRBJ2-7	CASSLDRPYEQYF	TGTGCCAGCAGCTTAGACAGACCCTACGAGCAGTACTTC
NA	TRBD1	TRBV11-2	TRBJ2-7	CASSFKGTGAYEQYF	TGTGCCAGCAGCTTTAAGGGGACAGGGGCCTACGAGCAGTACTTC
few	NA	TRBV4-3	TRBJ2-2	CASSQIGRLTGELFF	TGCGCCAGCAGCCAAATTGGTAGACTCACCGGGGAGCTGTTTTTT
NA	NA	TRBV6-5	TRBJ2-7	CASSYRSSYEQYF	TGTGCCAGCAGTTACCGGAGCTCCTACGAGCAGTACTTC